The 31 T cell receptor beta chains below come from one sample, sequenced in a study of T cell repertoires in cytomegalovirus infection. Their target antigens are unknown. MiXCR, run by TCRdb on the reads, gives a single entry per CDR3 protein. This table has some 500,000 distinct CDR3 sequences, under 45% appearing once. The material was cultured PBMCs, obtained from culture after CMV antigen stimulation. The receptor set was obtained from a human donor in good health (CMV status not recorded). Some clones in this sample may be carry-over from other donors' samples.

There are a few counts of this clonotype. The CDR3 DNA sequence: TGTGCCAGCAACTATTACAATGAGCAGTTCTTC. Protein sequence: CASNYYNEQFF. The chain has TRBV7-2 and TRBJ2-1; no clear D. This CDR3 is 11 amino acids long. CDR1 and CDR2 from the germline V gene are SGHTA and FQGNSA. Trimming stripped 7 bases from V and 4 bases from J, with 5 bases between.

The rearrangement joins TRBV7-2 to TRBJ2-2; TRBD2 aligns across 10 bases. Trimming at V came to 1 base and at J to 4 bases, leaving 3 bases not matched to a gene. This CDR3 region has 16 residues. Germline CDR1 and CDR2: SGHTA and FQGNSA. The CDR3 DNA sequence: TGTGCCAGCAGCTTAGTAGCGGGGGGTTTCACCGGGGAGCTGTTTTTT. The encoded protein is CASSLVAGGFTGELFF.

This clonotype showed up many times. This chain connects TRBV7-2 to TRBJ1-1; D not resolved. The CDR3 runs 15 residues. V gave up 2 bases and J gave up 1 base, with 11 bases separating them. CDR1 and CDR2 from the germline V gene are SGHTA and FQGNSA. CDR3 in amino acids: CASSLSYRANTEAFF. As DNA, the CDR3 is TGTGCCAGCAGCTTAAGTTACCGGGCGAACACTGAAGCTTTCTTT.

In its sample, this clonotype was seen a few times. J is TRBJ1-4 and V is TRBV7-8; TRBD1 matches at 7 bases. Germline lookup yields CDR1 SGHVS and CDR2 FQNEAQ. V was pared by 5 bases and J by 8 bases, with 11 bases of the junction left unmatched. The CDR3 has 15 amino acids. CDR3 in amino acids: CASSRYRGVQEKLFF. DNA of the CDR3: TGTGCCAGCAGCCGGTACAGGGGTGTGCAGGAAAAACTGTTTTTT. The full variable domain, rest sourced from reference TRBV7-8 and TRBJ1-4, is GAGVSQSPRYKVAKRGQDVALRCDPISGHVSLFWYQQALGQGPEFLTYFQNEAQLDKSGLPSDRFFAERPEGSVSTLKIQRTQQEDSAVYLCASSRYRGVQEKLFFGSGTQLSVL.

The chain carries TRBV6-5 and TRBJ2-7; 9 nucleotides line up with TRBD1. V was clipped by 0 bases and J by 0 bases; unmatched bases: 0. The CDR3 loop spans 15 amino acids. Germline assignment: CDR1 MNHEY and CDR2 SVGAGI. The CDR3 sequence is CASSYSTGGSYEQYF. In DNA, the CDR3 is TGTGCCAGCAGTTACTCGACAGGGGGCTCCTACGAGCAGTACTTC.

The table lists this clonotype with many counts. The CDR3 sequence is CASSLGLAGGPGQTQYF. CDR3 in DNA: TGTGCCAGCAGCCTGGGACTAGCGGGAGGGCCAGGACAGACCCAGTACTTC. The chain employs TRBV7-2 and TRBJ2-5, with TRBD2 identical over 16 bases. J lost 6 bases, V lost 5 bases, and 9 bases had no gene match. Germline-derived CDR1 and CDR2 are SGHTA and FQGNSA. CDR3 length: 17 amino acids.

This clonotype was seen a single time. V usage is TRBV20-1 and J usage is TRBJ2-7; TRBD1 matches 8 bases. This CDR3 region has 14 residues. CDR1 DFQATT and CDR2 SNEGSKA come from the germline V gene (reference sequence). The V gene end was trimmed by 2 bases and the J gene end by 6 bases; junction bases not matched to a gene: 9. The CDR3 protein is CSARLGTGVGEQYF. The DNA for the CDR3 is TGCAGTGCTAGACTCGGGACAGGAGTGGGCGAGCAGTACTTC.

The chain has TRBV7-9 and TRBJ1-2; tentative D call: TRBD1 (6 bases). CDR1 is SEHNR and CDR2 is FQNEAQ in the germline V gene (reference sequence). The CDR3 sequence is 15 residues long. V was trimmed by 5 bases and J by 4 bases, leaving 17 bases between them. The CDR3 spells CASSPEGGRGYGYTF. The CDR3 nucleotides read TGTGCCAGCAGCCCAGAAGGGGGGCGCGGCTATGGCTACACCTTC.

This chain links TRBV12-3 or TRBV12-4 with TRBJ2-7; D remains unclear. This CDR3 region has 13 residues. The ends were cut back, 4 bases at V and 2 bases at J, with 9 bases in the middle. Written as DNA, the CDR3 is TGTGCCAGCAGTTCGGCGGACCCCTACGAGCAGTACTTC. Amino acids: CASSSADPYEQYF.

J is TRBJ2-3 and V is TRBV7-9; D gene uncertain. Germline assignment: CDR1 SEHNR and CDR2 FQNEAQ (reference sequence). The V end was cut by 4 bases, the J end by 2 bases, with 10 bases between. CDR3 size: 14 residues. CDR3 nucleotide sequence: TGTGCCAGCAGCTCCGCTGGAATCACAGATACGCAGTATTTT. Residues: CASSSAGITDTQYF. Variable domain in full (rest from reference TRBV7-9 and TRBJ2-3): DTGVSQNPRHKITKRGQNVTFRCDPISEHNRLYWYRQTLGQGPEFLTYFQNEAQLEKSRLLSDRFSAERPKGSFSTLEIQRTEQGDSAMYLCASSSAGITDTQYFGPGTRLTVL.

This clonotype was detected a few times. The CDR3, as DNA: TGTGCCAGCAGGGACAGGGTTTGGGGTGAGCAGTTCTTC. Translated: CASRDRVWGEQFF. The V gene is TRBV6-5, the J gene TRBJ2-1; 8 bases are a match to TRBD1. Germline V gene lookup returns CDR1 MNHEY and CDR2 SVGAGI. CDR3 length: 13 residues. V lost 6 bases, J lost 9 bases, and 7 bases stayed unmatched.

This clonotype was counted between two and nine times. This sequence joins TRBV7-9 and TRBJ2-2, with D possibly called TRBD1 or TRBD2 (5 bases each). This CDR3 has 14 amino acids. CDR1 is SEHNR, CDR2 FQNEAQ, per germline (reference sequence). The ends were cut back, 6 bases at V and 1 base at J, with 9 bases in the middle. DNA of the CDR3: TGTGCCAGCAGAAGGGACGAGAACACCGGGGAGCTGTTTTTT. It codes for CASRRDENTGELFF.

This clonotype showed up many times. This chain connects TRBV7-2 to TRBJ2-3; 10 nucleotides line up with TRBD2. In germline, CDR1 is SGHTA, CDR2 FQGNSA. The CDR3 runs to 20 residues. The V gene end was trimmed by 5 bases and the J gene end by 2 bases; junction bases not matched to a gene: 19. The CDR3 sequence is CASSPPWGIAGGPNTDTQYF. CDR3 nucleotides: TGTGCCAGCAGCCCCCCCTGGGGGATAGCGGGAGGACCCAACACAGATACGCAGTATTTT.

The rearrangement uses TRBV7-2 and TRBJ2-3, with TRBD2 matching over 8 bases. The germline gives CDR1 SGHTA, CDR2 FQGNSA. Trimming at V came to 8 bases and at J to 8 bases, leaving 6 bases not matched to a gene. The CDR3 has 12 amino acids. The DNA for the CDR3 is TGTGCCAGCGACAGTGCGGGGGGTACGCAGTATTTT. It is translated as CASDSAGGTQYF.

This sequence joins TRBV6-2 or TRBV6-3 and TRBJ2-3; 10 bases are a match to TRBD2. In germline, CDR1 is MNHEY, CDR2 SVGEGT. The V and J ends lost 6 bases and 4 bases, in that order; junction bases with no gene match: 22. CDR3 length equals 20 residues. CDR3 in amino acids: CASSSKTAGGPGKAPDTQYF. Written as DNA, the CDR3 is TGTGCCAGCAGCTCCAAGACAGCGGGAGGGCCGGGAAAGGCCCCAGATACGCAGTATTTT.

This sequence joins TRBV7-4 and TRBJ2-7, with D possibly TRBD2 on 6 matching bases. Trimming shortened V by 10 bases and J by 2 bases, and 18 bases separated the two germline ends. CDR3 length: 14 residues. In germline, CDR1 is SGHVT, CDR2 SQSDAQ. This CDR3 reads CATGGTKGTYEQYF. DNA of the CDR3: TGTGCCACCGGGGGAACTAAAGGAACCTACGAGCAGTACTTC.

The CDR3 DNA follows: TGTGCCAGCAGTTATCCGGAGACCCAGTACTTC. This sequence encodes CASSYPETQYF. This chain uses TRBV6-2 or TRBV6-3 with TRBJ2-5; D not certain. Germline V gives CDR1 MNHEY, CDR2 SVGEGT. The CDR3 consists of 11 residues. The V end lost 3 bases, the J end lost 5 bases, and 4 bases lay between the germline ends.

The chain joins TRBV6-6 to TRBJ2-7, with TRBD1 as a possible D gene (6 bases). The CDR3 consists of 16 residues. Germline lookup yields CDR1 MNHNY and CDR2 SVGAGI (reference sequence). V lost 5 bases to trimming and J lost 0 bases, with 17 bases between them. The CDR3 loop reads CASSPPGHLASYEQYF. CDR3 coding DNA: TGTGCCAGCAGTCCACCGGGACATCTGGCCTCCTACGAGCAGTACTTC.

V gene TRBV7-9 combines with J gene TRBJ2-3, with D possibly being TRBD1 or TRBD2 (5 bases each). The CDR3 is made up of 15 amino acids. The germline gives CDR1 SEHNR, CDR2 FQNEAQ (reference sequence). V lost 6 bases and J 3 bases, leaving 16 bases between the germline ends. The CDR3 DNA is TGTGCCAGCAGGCAATCCGGGACCCCTACAGATACGCAGTATTTT. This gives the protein CASRQSGTPTDTQYF.

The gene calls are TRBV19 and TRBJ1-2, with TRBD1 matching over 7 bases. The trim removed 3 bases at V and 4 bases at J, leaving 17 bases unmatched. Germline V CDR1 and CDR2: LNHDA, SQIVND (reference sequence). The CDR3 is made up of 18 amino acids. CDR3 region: CASSMGGTAYAQGYGYTF. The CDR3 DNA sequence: TGTGCCAGTAGTATGGGCGGGACAGCCTATGCGCAAGGCTATGGCTACACCTTC.

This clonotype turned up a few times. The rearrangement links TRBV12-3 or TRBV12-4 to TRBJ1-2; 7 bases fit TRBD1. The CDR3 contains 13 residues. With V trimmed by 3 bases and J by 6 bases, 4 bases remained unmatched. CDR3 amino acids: CASSLTGTDGYTF. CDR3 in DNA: TGTGCCAGCAGTTTGACAGGGACCGATGGCTACACCTTC.

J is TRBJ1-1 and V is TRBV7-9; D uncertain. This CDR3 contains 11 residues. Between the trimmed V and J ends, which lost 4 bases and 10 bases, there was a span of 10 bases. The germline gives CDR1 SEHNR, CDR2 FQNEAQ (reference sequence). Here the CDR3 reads CASSSEGRAFF. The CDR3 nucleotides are TGTGCCAGCAGCTCGGAAGGGAGAGCTTTCTTT.

The CDR3 region is CATSRDLVGYEQYV. The CDR3, as DNA: TGTGCCACCAGCAGAGACCTGGTGGGCTACGAGCAGTACGTC. The chain couples TRBV15 to TRBJ2-7; D not certain. In germline, CDR1 is LNHNV, CDR2 YYDKDF (reference sequence). The CDR3 spans 14 residues. The germline V and J ends were trimmed by 0 bases and 3 bases, with 9 bases remaining between them.

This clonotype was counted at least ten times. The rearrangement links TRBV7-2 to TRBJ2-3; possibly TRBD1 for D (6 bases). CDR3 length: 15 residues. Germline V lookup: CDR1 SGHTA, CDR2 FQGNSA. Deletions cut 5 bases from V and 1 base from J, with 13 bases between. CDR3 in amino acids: CASSPSQGRTDTQYF. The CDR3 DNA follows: TGTGCCAGCAGCCCGTCGCAGGGGCGCACAGATACGCAGTATTTT.

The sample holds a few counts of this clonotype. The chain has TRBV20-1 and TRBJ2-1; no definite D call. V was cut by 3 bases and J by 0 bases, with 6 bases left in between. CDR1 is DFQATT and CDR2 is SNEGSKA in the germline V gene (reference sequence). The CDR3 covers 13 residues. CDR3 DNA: TGCAGTGCTAGCCCCAGCTCCTACAATGAGCAGTTCTTC. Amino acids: CSASPSSYNEQFF.

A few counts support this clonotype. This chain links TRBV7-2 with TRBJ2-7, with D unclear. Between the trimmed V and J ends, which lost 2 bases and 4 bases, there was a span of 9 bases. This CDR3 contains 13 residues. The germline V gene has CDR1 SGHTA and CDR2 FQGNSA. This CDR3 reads CASSLMVQYEQYF. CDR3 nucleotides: TGTGCCAGCAGCTTAATGGTTCAATACGAGCAGTACTTC.

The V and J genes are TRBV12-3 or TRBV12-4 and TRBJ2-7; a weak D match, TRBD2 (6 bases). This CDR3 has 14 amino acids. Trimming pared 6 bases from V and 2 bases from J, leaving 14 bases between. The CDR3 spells CASREGTSTYEQYF. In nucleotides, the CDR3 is TGTGCCAGCAGGGAGGGGACTTCGACCTACGAGCAGTACTTC.

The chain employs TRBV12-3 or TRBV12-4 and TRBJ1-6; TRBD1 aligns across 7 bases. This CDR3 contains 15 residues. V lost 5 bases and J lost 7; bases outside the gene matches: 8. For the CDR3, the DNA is TGTGCCAGCAGTGCACGGGACAGTCCCAATTCACCCCTCCACTTT. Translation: CASSARDSPNSPLHF.

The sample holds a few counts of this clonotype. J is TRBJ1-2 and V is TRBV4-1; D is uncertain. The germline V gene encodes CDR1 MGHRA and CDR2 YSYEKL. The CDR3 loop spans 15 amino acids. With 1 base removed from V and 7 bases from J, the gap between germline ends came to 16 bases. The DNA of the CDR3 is TGCGCCAGCAGCCAAGTCATCGGGCAGGCGGGTGGCTACACCTTC. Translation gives CASSQVIGQAGGYTF.

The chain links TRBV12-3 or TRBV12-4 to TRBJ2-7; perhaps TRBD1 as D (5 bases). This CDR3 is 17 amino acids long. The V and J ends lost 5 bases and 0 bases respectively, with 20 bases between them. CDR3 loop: CASSPGSRGPGSYEQYF. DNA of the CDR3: TGTGCCAGCAGTCCGGGTAGTAGGGGCCCGGGCTCCTACGAGCAGTACTTC.

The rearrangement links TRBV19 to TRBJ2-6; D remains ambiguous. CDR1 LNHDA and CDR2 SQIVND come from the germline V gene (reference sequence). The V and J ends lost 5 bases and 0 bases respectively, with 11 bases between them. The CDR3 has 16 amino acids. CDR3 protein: CASSSGRPSGANVLTF. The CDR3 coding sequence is TGTGCCAGTAGTTCCGGACGGCCCTCTGGGGCCAACGTCCTGACTTTC. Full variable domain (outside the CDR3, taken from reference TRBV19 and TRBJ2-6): DGGITQSPKYLFRKEGQNVTLSCEQNLNHDAMYWYRQDPGQGLRLIYYSQIVNDFQKGDIAEGYSVSREKKESFPLTVTSAQKNPTAFYLCASSSGRPSGANVLTFGAGSRLTVL.